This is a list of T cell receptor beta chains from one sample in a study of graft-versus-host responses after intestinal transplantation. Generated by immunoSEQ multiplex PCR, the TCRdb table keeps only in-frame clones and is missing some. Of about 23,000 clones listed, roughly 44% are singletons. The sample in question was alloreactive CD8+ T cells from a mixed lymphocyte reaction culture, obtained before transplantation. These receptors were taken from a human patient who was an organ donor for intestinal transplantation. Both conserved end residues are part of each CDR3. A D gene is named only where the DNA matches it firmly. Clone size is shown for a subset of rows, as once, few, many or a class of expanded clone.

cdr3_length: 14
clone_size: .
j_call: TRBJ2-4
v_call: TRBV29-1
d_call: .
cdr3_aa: CSVDSGGEGNIQYF
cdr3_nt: TGCAGCGTTGATTCAGGAGGGGAAGGAAACATTCAGTACTTC

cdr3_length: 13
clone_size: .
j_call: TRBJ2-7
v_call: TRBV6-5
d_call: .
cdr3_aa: CASRGGTSYEQYF
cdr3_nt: TGTGCCAGCAGGGGCGGGACCTCCTACGAGCAGTACTTC

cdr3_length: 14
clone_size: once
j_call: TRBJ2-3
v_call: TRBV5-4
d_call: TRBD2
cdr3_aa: CASTPSGRTDTQYF
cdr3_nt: TGTGCCAGCACCCCTAGCGGGAGAACAGATACGCAGTATTTT

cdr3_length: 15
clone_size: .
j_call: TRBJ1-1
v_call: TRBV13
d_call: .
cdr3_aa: CASSSGAGRVTEAFF
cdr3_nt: TGTGCCAGCAGCTCTGGGGCAGGGCGAGTAACTGAAGCTTTCTTT

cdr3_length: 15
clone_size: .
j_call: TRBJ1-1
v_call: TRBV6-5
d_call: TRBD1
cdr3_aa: CASSYPGGLNTEAFF
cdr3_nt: TGTGCCAGCAGTTACCCAGGGGGCTTAAACACTGAAGCTTTCTTT

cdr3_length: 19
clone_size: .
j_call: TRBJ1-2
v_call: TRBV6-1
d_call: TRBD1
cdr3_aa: CASSEGDRRPLLSNYGYTF
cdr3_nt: TGTGCCAGCAGTGAAGGGGACAGGAGACCGCTCCTCTCTAACTATGGCTACACCTTC

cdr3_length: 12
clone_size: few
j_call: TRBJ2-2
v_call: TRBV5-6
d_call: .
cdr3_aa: CASSWGSGELFF
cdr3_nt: TGTGCCAGCAGCTGGGGATCGGGGGAGCTGTTTTTT

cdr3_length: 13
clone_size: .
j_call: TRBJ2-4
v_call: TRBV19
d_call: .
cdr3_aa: CASSILAKNIQYF
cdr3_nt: TGTGCCAGTAGTATTCTAGCCAAAAACATTCAGTACTTC

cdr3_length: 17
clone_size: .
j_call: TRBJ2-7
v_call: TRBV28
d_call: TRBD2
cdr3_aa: CASSAPLAGLLPYEQYF
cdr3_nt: TGTGCCAGCAGCGCCCCTCTAGCGGGATTACTTCCCTACGAGCAGTACTTC

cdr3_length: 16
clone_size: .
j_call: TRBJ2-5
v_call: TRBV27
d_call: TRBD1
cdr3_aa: CASSLFWTGDPETQYF
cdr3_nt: TGTGCCAGCAGTTTATTTTGGACAGGGGACCCAGAGACCCAGTACTTC

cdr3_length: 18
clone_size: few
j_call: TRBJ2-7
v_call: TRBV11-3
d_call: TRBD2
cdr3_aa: CASSSSPASGRISYEQYF
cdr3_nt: TGTGCCAGCAGCTCTTCCCCCGCTAGCGGGAGGATCTCCTACGAGCAGTACTTC

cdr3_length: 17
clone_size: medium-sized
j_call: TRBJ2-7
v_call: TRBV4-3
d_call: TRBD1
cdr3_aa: CASSQDPPAGGYYEQYF
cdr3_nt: TGCGCCAGCAGCCAAGATCCCCCCGCAGGGGGCTATTACGAGCAGTACTTC

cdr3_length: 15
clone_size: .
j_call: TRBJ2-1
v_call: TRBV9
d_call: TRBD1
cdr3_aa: CASSADAGTGDEQFF
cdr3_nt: TGTGCCAGCAGCGCAGACGCCGGGACAGGGGATGAGCAGTTCTTC

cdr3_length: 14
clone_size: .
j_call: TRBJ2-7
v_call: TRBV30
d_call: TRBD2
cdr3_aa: CAWSYSGGSYEQYF
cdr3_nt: TGTGCCTGGAGTTATAGCGGGGGATCCTACGAGCAGTACTTC